Following are 10 T cell receptor beta chains from one sample sequenced in a study of cytomegalovirus exposure and HLA in healthy donors. Amplification used 60 Vbeta primers and 13 Jbeta primers. Assay: immunoSEQ multiplex PCR; the TCRdb copy retains only in-frame clones and omits some. The sample has more than 40,000 clones, 45% to 60% seen once; the top ten hold under 6.5%. Source material: PBMCs. These receptors were collected from a man in his sixties in good health and CMV-seronegative.

This rearrangement joins TRBV28 to TRBJ1-2, with 10 bases fitting TRBD1. From germline, CDR1 is MDHEN and CDR2 SYDVKM. This CDR3 has 15 residues. The trim removed 6 bases at V and 4 bases at J, leaving 8 bases unmatched. CDR3 amino acids: CASSGTGEVLYGYTF. The CDR3 nucleotides read TGTGCCAGCAGCGGGACAGGGGAAGTCCTCTATGGCTACACCTTC.

This clone was counted between two and nine times. This chain links TRBV15 with TRBJ2-7; D is uncertain. Germline CDR1 reads LNHNV; CDR2 reads YYDKDF (reference sequence). The CDR3 spans 14 residues. V lost 0 bases, J lost 0 bases, and 6 bases lay in between. CDR3 sequence reads: CATSRDLSSYEQYF. Written as DNA, the CDR3 is TGTGCCACCAGCAGAGATCTAAGCTCCTACGAGCAGTACTTC.

The V call is TRBV11-1, the J call TRBJ2-3; D may be TRBD1 (5 bases). This CDR3 is built from 14 residues. Trimming took 5 bases from V and 2 from J, leaving 11 bases between them. Germline V gives CDR1 SGHAT, CDR2 FQDESV (reference sequence). CDR3 loop: CASSTGESTDTQYF. Written as DNA, the CDR3 is TGTGCCAGCAGCACAGGTGAATCCACAGATACGCAGTATTTT.

The chain employs TRBV19 and TRBJ2-7; D call uncertain. The CDR3 has 12 residues. In germline, CDR1 is LNHDA, CDR2 SQIVND (reference sequence). The V gene lost 8 bases and the J gene lost 3 bases, with 11 bases spanning the gap. The CDR3 region has the DNA TGTGCCAGTGGTTGGCCGAACTACGAGCAGTACTTC. Amino acids: CASGWPNYEQYF.

The J gene is TRBJ1-1, the V gene TRBV2; the D gene is possibly TRBD1 (6 bases). The ends were cut back, 8 bases at V and 8 bases at J, with 21 bases in the middle. This CDR3 is built from 14 residues. Germline CDR1 is SNHLY and CDR2 is FYNNEI. The DNA of the CDR3 is TGTGCCAGCGAAAAGGAGCGGGGGGGCGGGGAAGCTTTCTTT. Protein: CASEKERGGGEAFF.

The chain combines TRBV4-2 with TRBJ1-3; 10 bases agree with TRBD1. Losses at the gene ends were 1 base for V and 2 bases for J; bases not matched to a gene: 2. This CDR3 region has 16 residues. Germline values: CDR1 LGHNA, CDR2 YNFKEQ. The DNA of the CDR3 is TGTGCCAGCAGCCAAGCTGGGACAGGGGCTGGAAACACCATATATTTT. Its translation: CASSQAGTGAGNTIYF.

The CDR3 sequence is CASSPWASTGELFF. The CDR3 region has the DNA TGTGCCAGCAGTCCGTGGGCCTCTACCGGGGAGCTGTTTTTT. The chain is built from TRBV6-5 and TRBJ2-2; D remains unclear. This CDR3 region has 14 residues. CDR1 MNHEY and CDR2 SVGAGI come from the germline V gene. Trimming took off 5 bases at V and 5 bases at J, with 12 bases between the two ends.

This sequence joins TRBV4-1 and TRBJ2-3; no clear D. The V gene's germline CDR1 is MGHRA and CDR2 YSYEKL. The CDR3 length is 15 residues. V lost 0 bases and J 4 bases, leaving 11 bases between the germline ends. In nucleotides, the CDR3 is TGCGCCAGCAGCCAAGACTTCATGCGCCCAGATACGCAGTATTTT. Amino acid sequence: CASSQDFMRPDTQYF.

This clone showed up many times. The chain employs TRBV4-3 and TRBJ2-1, with 11 bases lining up with TRBD2. V was pared by 5 bases and J by 1 base, with 10 bases of the junction left unmatched. The CDR3 runs 18 residues. Germline V gives CDR1 LGHNA, CDR2 YSLEER. The CDR3 protein is CASSSQIAGGVSYNEQFF. The CDR3 coding sequence is TGCGCCAGCAGCTCTCAAATAGCGGGAGGGGTATCCTACAATGAGCAGTTCTTC.

This clone was recorded once. This rearrangement joins TRBV28 to TRBJ2-7, with 7 nucleotides matching TRBD2. V lost 3 bases, J lost 3 bases, and 14 bases stayed unmatched. The CDR3 covers 17 residues. CDR1 and CDR2 from the germline V gene are MDHEN and SYDVKM. CDR3 coding DNA: TGTGCCAGCAGTTTCCCCGGGGGGAACTCGGGGTACTACGAGCAGTACTTC. Protein sequence: CASSFPGGNSGYYEQYF.